Following are 5 T cell receptor beta chains from one sample sequenced in a study of blood T cell repertoires in COVID-19. Repertoires were generated with immunoSEQ multiplex PCR, while TCRdb's copy carries only in-frame clones and drops some. This table has hundreds of thousands of clones, approximately 90% appearing once. The sequenced sample consisted of PBMCs or T cells enriched from blood (not recorded which). The receptors come from a young woman who had recovered from COVID-19.

V and J are TRBV28 and TRBJ1-2, with D perhaps TRBD1 (6 bases). CDR3 size: 14 residues. The germline V and J ends were trimmed by 5 bases and 3 bases, with 13 bases remaining between them. Germline CDR1 reads MDHEN; CDR2 reads SYDVKM. The CDR3 sequence is CASSPRGGYYGYTF. CDR3 DNA sequence: TGTGCCAGCAGTCCCCGGGGGGGCTACTATGGCTACACCTTC.

The chain recombines TRBV5-6 with TRBJ1-1; D is ambiguous. Trimming pared 2 bases from V and 8 bases from J, leaving 19 bases between. Germline V CDR1 and CDR2: SGHDT, YYEEEE. CDR3 length: 15 residues. This CDR3 is CASSFRSRPSSEAFF. Here the CDR3 DNA reads TGTGCCAGCAGCTTCCGGAGCCGGCCGTCCTCAGAAGCTTTCTTT. The complete variable domain, with remaining parts taken from reference TRBV5-6 and TRBJ1-1, reads DAGVTQSPTHLIKTRGQQVTLRCSPKSGHDTVSWYQQALGQGPQFIFQYYEEEERQRGNFPDRFSGHQFPNYSSELNVNALLLGDSALYLCASSFRSRPSSEAFFGQGTRLTVV.

The rearrangement uses TRBV6-2 or TRBV6-3 and TRBJ1-5; 7 nucleotides match TRBD1. Germline V lookup: CDR1 MNHEY, CDR2 SVGEGT. The CDR3 spans 17 residues. Trimming removed 0 bases from V and 3 bases from J; junction bases left unmatched: 8. CDR3 sequence reads: CASSYSGGQFFNQPQHF. CDR3 coding DNA: TGTGCCAGCAGTTACTCCGGGGGACAGTTTTTCAATCAGCCCCAGCATTTT.

V and J are TRBV5-6 and TRBJ2-2; D unclear. V was shortened by 5 bases and J by 5 bases, with 10 bases between the two germline ends. The CDR3 is 13 residues long. Per the germline V gene, CDR1 is SGHDT and CDR2 is YYEEEE. The CDR3 DNA reads as TGTGCCAGCAGTTTCACCCGGACCGGGGAGCTGTTTTTT. Encoded protein: CASSFTRTGELFF.

The chain has TRBV7-9 and TRBJ1-1; D possibly corresponds to TRBD1 (5 bases). Germline V gene data show CDR1 as SEHNR and CDR2 as FQNEAQ (reference sequence). This CDR3 contains 14 residues. Trimming cost V 7 bases and J 4 bases, with 16 bases left between them. The DNA for the CDR3 is TGTGCCAGCACCGCTGAGGGGACTGGCACTGAAGCTTTCTTT. This translates into CASTAEGTGTEAFF.